What follows is one T cell receptor beta chain and its context. This sample was taken from a study of blood T cell repertoires in COVID-19. Looking at the study overall: The analysed material was cDNA or gDNA that came from T cells, B-cell-depleted T cells, or PBMCs.

Germline lookup yields CDR1 MNHEY and CDR2 SVGAGI. V was clipped by 6 bases and J by 8 bases; unmatched bases: 12. CDR3 size: 14 residues. As processed by the authors: Researchers report that nucleated cell counts were estimated from reference gene primer amplification. Produced via immunoSEQ multiplex PCR; TCRdb's table is partial and in-frame only. V, J and clone size reflect that table, while D and trimming were determined from the DNA. The data hold a few hundred thousand clones, with about 89% observed a single time. Enrollees, about 18 to 89 years old, lived in 24 US areas. Sequences were obtained from PBMCs or T cells enriched from blood (not recorded which). The rearrangement uses TRBV6-5 and TRBJ1-2, with TRBD1 matching 7 bases. The clonotype originates from a middle-aged man in a cohort exposed to, infected with or recovered from COVID-19 (not recorded which). The CDR3 DNA follows: TGTGCCAGCAGGATTAACGACAGGGCCCTCGGCTACACCTTC. The encoded protein is CASRINDRALGYTF.